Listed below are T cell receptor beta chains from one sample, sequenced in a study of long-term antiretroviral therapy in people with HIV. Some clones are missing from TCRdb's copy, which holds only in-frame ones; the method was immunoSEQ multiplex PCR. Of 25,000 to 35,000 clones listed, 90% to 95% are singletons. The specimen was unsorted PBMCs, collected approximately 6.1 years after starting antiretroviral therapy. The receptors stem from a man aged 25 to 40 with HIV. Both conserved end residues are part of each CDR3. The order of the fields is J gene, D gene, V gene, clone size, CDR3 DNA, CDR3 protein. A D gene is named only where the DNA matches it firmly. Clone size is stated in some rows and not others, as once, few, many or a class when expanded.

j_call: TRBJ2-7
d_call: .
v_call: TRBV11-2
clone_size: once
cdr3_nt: TGTGCCAGCAGCTTAGATACGGCGTCTGGCGCCTACGAGCAGTACTTC
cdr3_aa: CASSLDTASGAYEQYF

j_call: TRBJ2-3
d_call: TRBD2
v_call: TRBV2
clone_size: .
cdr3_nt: TGTGCCAGCAGAGGACTAGCGGGAACAGATACGCAGTATTTT
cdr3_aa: CASRGLAGTDTQYF

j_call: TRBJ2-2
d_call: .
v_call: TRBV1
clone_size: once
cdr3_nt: TGCACCAGCAGCCAGCCAGGGGGGGTAGGCGGGGAGCTGTTTTTT
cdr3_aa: CTSSQPGGVGGELFF

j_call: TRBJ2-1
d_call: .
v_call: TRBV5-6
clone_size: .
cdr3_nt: TGTGCCAGCAGCTTGGGGGTCGGAAGCTCCTACAATGAGCAGTTCTTC
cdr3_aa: CASSLGVGSSYNEQFF

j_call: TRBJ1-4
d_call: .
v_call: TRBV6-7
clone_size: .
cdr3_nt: TGTGCCAGCAGTTACCCCCCCTGCCCAACTAATGAAAAACTGTTTTTT
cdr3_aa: CASSYPPCPTNEKLFF

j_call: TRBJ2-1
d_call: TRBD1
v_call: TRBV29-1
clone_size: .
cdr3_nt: TGCAGCGTTGAGGGACAGATCCCATACAATGAGCAGTTCTTC
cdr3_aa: CSVEGQIPYNEQFF

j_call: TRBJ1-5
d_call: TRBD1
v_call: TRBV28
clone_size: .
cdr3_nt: TGTGCCAGCATCACCCCAAGGGGGCCTCAGCCCCAGCATTTT
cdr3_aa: CASITPRGPQPQHF

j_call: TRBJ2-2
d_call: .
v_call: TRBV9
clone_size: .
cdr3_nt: TGTGCCAGCAGCGTAGTTTCAACCGGGGAGCTGTTTTTT
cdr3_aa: CASSVVSTGELFF

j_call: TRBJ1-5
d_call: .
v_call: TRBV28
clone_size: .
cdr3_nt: TGTGCCAGCAGCTCGTCGGGTAATAGCAATCAGCCCCAGCATTTT
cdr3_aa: CASSSSGNSNQPQHF

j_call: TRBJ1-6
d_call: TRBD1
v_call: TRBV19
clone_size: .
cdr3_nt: TGTGCCAGCTCATCCGGGGACAGAAATTATAATTCACCCCTCCACTTT
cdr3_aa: CASSSGDRNYNSPLHF

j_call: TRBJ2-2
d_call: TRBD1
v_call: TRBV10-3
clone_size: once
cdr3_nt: TGTGCCACCACAGGGGGCTGGGACACCGGGGAGCTGTTTTTT
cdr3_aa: CATTGGWDTGELFF

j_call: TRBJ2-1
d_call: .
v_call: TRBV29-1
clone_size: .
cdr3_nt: TGCAGCGTTGAAGATCCAGTGGAGATGAGGTACAATGAGCAGTTCTTC
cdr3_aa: CSVEDPVEMRYNEQFF

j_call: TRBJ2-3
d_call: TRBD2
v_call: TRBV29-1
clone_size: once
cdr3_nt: TGCAGCGTTTCTCGGACTAGCGGGAGTGGGGGAGGTACGCAGTATTTT
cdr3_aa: CSVSRTSGSGGGTQYF

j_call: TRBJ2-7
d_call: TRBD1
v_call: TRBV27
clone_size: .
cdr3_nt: TGTGCCAGCAGCCCCTCCCGGGACAGGGGTAACGAGCAGTACTTC
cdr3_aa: CASSPSRDRGNEQYF

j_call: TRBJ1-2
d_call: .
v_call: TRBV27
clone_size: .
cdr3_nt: TGTGCCAGCAGTTTATCCCCCCGGCCCGCGGGTGGCTACACCTTC
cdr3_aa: CASSLSPRPAGGYTF

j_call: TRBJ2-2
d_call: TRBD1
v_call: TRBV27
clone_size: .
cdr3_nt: TGTGCCAGCACCCCTCGACAGGGCTTCTCGGGGGAGCTGTTTTTT
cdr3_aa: CASTPRQGFSGELFF

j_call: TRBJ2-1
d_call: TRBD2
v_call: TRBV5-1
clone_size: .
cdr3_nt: TGCGCCAGCAGCTTGCGGACTAGCCTCAATGAGCAGTTCTTC
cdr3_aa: CASSLRTSLNEQFF